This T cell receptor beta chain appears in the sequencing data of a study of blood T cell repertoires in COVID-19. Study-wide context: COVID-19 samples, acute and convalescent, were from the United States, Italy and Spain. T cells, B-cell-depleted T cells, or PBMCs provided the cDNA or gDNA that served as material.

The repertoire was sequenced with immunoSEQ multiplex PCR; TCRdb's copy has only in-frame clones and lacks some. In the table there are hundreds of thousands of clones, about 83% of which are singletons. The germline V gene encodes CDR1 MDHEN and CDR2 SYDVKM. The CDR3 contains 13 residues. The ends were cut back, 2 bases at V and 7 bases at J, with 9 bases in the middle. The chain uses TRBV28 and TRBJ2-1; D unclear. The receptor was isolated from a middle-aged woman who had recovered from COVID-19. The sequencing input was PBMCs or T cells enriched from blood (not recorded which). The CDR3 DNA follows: TGTGCCAGCAGTTTAGGTCACTGGAATGAGCAGTTCTTC. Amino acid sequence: CASSLGHWNEQFF.